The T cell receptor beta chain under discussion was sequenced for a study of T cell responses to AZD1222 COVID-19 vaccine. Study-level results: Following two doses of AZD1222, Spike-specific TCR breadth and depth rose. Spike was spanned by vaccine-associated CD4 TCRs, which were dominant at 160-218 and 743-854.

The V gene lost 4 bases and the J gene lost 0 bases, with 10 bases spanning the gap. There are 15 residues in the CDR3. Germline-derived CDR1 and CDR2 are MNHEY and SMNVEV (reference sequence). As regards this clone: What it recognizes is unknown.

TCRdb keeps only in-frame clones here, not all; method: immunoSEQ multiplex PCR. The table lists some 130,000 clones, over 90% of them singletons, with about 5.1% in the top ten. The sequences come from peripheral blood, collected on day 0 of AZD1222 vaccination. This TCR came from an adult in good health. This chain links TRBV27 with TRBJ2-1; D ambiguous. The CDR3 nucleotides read TGTGCCAGCAGTTCCCTACCTCCCTCCTACAATGAGCAGTTCTTC. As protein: CASSSLPPSYNEQFF.